Each of the 24 T cell receptor beta chains below was sequenced from the same sample in a study of blood T cell repertoires in COVID-19. Clones were sequenced by immunoSEQ multiplex PCR, and TCRdb holds only the in-frame ones, with some missing. The sample has roughly 300,000 clones, over 85% seen once. The specimen sequenced was peripheral blood. The receptors originated from a young woman with COVID-19, enrolled during active disease.

This rearrangement joins TRBV18 to TRBJ1-1; no reliable D call. Germline assignment: CDR1 KGHSH and CDR2 LQKENI. The CDR3 is 11 amino acids. With 2 bases removed from V and 7 bases from J, the gap between germline ends came to 5 bases. Here the CDR3 reads CASSPGREAFF. The DNA of the CDR3 is TGTGCCAGCTCACCAGGGCGTGAAGCTTTCTTT.

The chain links TRBV7-9 to TRBJ2-3, with TRBD2 matching 8 bases. The trim removed 5 bases at V and 1 base at J, leaving 8 bases unmatched. The CDR3 is 16 amino acids. Germline V gene lookup returns CDR1 SEHNR and CDR2 FQNEAQ (reference sequence). This CDR3 is CASSPPGTRGTDTQYF. The CDR3 DNA reads TGTGCCAGCAGCCCCCCCGGGACTAGGGGCACAGATACGCAGTATTTT. The variable domain in full, with the rest retrieved from reference TRBV7-9 and TRBJ2-3, is DTGVSQNPRHKITKRGQNVTFRCDPISEHNRLYWYRQTLGQGPEFLTYFQNEAQLEKSRLLSDRFSAERPKGSFSTLEIQRTEQGDSAMYLCASSPPGTRGTDTQYFGPGTRLTVL.

The V and J genes are TRBV4-1 and TRBJ2-5; D is unclear. The V gene's germline CDR1 is MGHRA and CDR2 YSYEKL. V lost 2 bases and J lost 1, with 8 bases in between. The CDR3 consists of 14 residues. CDR3 in DNA: TGCGCCAGCAGCCAAACACAGATCCAAGAGACCCAGTACTTC. Translated: CASSQTQIQETQYF.

The V gene is TRBV24-1, the J gene TRBJ1-2; no definite D call. The CDR3 sequence is 13 residues long. Looked up from germline, CDR1 is KGHDR and CDR2 is SFDVKD. V shed 5 bases and J shed 8 bases, with 14 bases lying between them. CDR3 in amino acids: CATSAGGNVGYTF. DNA for the CDR3: TGTGCCACCAGTGCGGGAGGAAATGTCGGCTACACCTTC.

The V gene is TRBV6-6, the J gene TRBJ2-2; D is uncertain. The V gene lost 0 bases and the J gene lost 6 bases, with 11 bases spanning the gap. CDR3 length equals 15 residues. Germline V gives CDR1 MNHNY, CDR2 SVGAGI (reference sequence). The CDR3 spells CASSYSVPVAGELFF. The CDR3 nucleotides are TGTGCCAGCAGTTACTCGGTTCCAGTTGCCGGGGAGCTGTTTTTT.

This clone was picked up one time. The chain joins TRBV3-1 (or the pseudogene TRBV3-2) to TRBJ1-2, with 7 bases that match TRBD1. Germline assignment: CDR1 LGHDT and CDR2 YNNKEL (reference sequence). This CDR3 is 15 amino acids long. V lost 3 bases, J lost 4 bases, and 8 bases stayed unmatched. CDR3 sequence: CASSHRGVGGYGYTF. CDR3 DNA: TGTGCCAGCAGCCACAGGGGGGTAGGTGGCTATGGCTACACCTTC.

The chain joins TRBV27 to TRBJ2-5; the match to TRBD1 covers 9 bases. Trimming took 3 bases from V and 6 from J; bases not matched to a gene: 14. The germline V gene has CDR1 MNHEY and CDR2 SMNVEV (reference sequence). The CDR3 totals 17 residues. Here the CDR3 DNA reads TGTGCCAGCAGTTTCCTTCCACCGGGACAGGGTAGGAAGACCCAGTACTTC. This gives the protein CASSFLPPGQGRKTQYF.

This sequence joins TRBV4-1 and TRBJ1-5; TRBD1 might be the D (6 bases). Germline V gene sequence: CDR1 MGHRA, CDR2 YSYEKL. The CDR3 has 14 residues. The ends were cut back, 2 bases at V and 8 bases at J, with 13 bases in the middle. Written as DNA, the CDR3 is TGCGCCAGCAGCCAATCCAGGGGCGCGGAGCCCCAGCATTTT. As protein: CASSQSRGAEPQHF.

V usage is TRBV2 and J usage is TRBJ1-2, with D unresolved. Trimming cost V 7 bases and J 4 bases, with 10 bases left between them. This CDR3 region has 12 residues. Germline assignment: CDR1 SNHLY and CDR2 FYNNEI. The CDR3 loop is CASTQDGYGYTF. CDR3 coding DNA: TGTGCCAGCACCCAGGATGGCTATGGCTACACCTTC.

Details on this clone: One end of the junction fails to match germline, which may point to a read error. The chain carries TRBV18 and TRBJ2-4; 11 nucleotides agree with TRBD2. The CDR3 runs 16 residues. Germline CDR1 is KGHSH and CDR2 is LQKENI. This CDR3 is CASSPPSGGATNIQYF. As DNA, the CDR3 is TGTGCCAGCTCACCACCTAGCGGGGGGGCCACAAACATTCAGTACTTC.

The chain uses TRBV11-2 and TRBJ2-7; 7 bases align to TRBD2. The CDR3 covers 14 residues. Trimming at V came to 3 bases and at J to 2 bases, leaving 4 bases not matched to a gene. The germline gives CDR1 SGHAT, CDR2 FQNNGV. CDR3 region: CASSFRGGPYEQYF. CDR3 DNA sequence: TGTGCCAGCAGCTTTCGCGGGGGTCCCTACGAGCAGTACTTC. Looking up the rest from reference TRBV11-2 and TRBJ2-7 gives the full variable domain: EAGVAQSPRYKIIEKRQSVAFWCNPISGHATLYWYQQILGQGPKLLIQFQNNGVVDDSQLPKDRFSAERLKGVDSTLKIQPAKLEDSAVYLCASSFRGGPYEQYFGPGTRLTVT.

This chain connects TRBV7-9 to TRBJ2-1, with 10 bases identical to TRBD1. The CDR3 length is 16 residues. V was clipped by 5 bases and J by 5 bases; unmatched bases: 9. Germline CDR1 SEHNR, CDR2 FQNEAQ (reference sequence). CDR3 in DNA: TGTGCCAGCAGCAAACTGAGGGACAGGGGTAACAATGAGCAGTTCTTC. Encoded protein: CASSKLRDRGNNEQFF.

The CDR3 sequence is CASSPRGSEKLFF. Here the CDR3 DNA reads TGTGCCAGCTCACCGCGGGGATCCGAAAAACTGTTTTTT. The chain is built from TRBV18 and TRBJ1-4; no definite D call. CDR1 and CDR2 from the germline V gene are KGHSH and LQKENI. The CDR3 sequence is 13 residues long. V shed 3 bases and J shed 8 bases, with 10 bases lying between them.

The chain has TRBV6-5 and TRBJ2-1; TRBD1 might be the D (6 bases). The V end lost 6 bases, the J end lost 5 bases, and 17 bases lay between the germline ends. The germline V gene encodes CDR1 MNHEY and CDR2 SVGAGI. The CDR3 runs 15 residues. The CDR3 nucleotides read TGTGCCAGCAGGGAGGACCTAGGGGGTCACAATGAGCAGTTCTTC. This translates into CASREDLGGHNEQFF.

The sample holds one count of this clone. This chain connects TRBV3-1 (or the pseudogene TRBV3-2) to TRBJ1-2; D remains unclear. V was trimmed by 0 bases and J by 0 bases, leaving 8 bases between them. The CDR3 is 15 residues long. From germline, CDR1 is LGHDT and CDR2 YNNKEL (reference sequence). The CDR3 sequence is CASSQDREPNYGYTF. CDR3 DNA: TGTGCCAGCAGCCAAGATCGAGAACCTAACTATGGCTACACCTTC.

The chain employs TRBV6-1 and TRBJ1-3; D is ambiguous. V lost 2 bases to trimming and J lost 2 bases, with 10 bases between them. Germline V gene sequence: CDR1 MNHNS, CDR2 SASEGT. This CDR3 region has 15 residues. CDR3 sequence (DNA): TGTGCCAGCAGTGAACGGACCGGGGCTGGAAACACCATATATTTT. It encodes CASSERTGAGNTIYF.

The chain joins TRBV15 to TRBJ1-5; D is unresolved. Germline CDR1 and CDR2: LNHNV and YYDKDF (reference sequence). This CDR3 is built from 15 residues. Trimming cost V 2 bases and J 4 bases, with 12 bases left between them. Here the CDR3 DNA reads TGTGCCACCAGCAGACTGGCTATGAGGAATCAGCCCCAGCATTTT. Its protein product is CATSRLAMRNQPQHF.

This clone was counted once. The chain combines TRBV21-1 with TRBJ2-7; the D segment call TRBD1 is taken from the table without a DNA check. TRBV21-1 is an annotated pseudogene. The CDR3 runs 17 residues. The CDR3 DNA is TGTGCCAGCAGCAAAGCCTTCCGGACATTTTTGGGATACGAGCAGTACGTC. Translated: CASSKAFRTFLGYEQYV.

This chain connects TRBV5-1 to TRBJ1-1, with 9 nucleotides matching TRBD1. With 3 bases clipped from V and 3 bases from J, the junction kept 6 bases outside the gene matches. Germline V lookup: CDR1 SGHRS, CDR2 YFSETQ. The CDR3 has 15 residues. The CDR3 region has the DNA TGCGCCAGCAGCTCGGGACAGGGAGGGTACACTGAAGCTTTCTTT. Translated, it gives CASSSGQGGYTEAFF.

In DNA, the CDR3 is TGTGCCACCAGCAGAGAGGCTCGGACAGGGGGCTCTCAGCCCCAGCATTTT. Translating it yields CATSREARTGGSQPQHF. V is TRBV15 and J is TRBJ1-5; TRBD1 aligns across 11 bases. V gave up 0 bases and J gave up 6 bases; unmatched junction bases: 7. Germline CDR1 and CDR2: LNHNV and YYDKDF (reference sequence). The CDR3 has 17 residues. Filled out from reference TRBV15 and TRBJ1-5, the complete variable domain reads DAMVIQNPRYQVTQFGKPVTLSCSQTLNHNVMYWYQQKSSQAPKLLFHYYDKDFNNEADTPDNFQSRRPNTSFCFLDIRSPGLGDTAMYLCATSREARTGGSQPQHFGDGTRLSIL.

The J gene is TRBJ1-2, the V gene TRBV6-5; TRBD1 aligns across 7 bases. The CDR3 sequence is 13 residues long. Germline values: CDR1 MNHEY, CDR2 SVGAGI. Losses at the gene ends were 5 bases for V and 0 bases for J; bases not matched to a gene: 0. The CDR3 loop is CASSQGANYGYTF. The CDR3 nucleotides read TGTGCCAGCAGTCAGGGGGCTAACTATGGCTACACCTTC.

The chain carries TRBV28 and TRBJ1-2, with 9 bases matching TRBD1. The CDR3 length is 14 residues. Trimming took 6 bases from V and 3 from J; bases not matched to a gene: 5. CDR1 MDHEN and CDR2 SYDVKM come from the germline V gene. CDR3 coding DNA: TGTGCCAGCAGACTTTGGACAGGGGACTATGGCTACACCTTC. It translates to CASRLWTGDYGYTF.

V usage is TRBV24-1 and J usage is TRBJ2-2, with 8 bases lining up with TRBD1. The junction had 5 bases not matched to a gene; V was cut back by 8 bases and J by 4 bases. From germline, CDR1 is KGHDR and CDR2 SFDVKD. This CDR3 contains 14 residues. CDR3: CATNTGGSTGELFF. Here the CDR3 DNA reads TGTGCCACCAATACAGGGGGATCCACCGGGGAGCTGTTTTTT.

The CDR3 DNA is TGCGCCAGCAGCTGGGGACAGGGGGAAGCTTTCTTT. Its translation: CASSWGQGEAFF. This chain joins TRBV5-1 and TRBJ1-1; 10 nucleotides match TRBD1. The J segment lost 8 bases and the V segment lost 3 bases, leaving 1 base of the junction unmatched. Germline CDR1 SGHRS, CDR2 YFSETQ. The CDR3 length is 12 residues.